This TCR beta chain came from a study of blood T cells in healthy people across ages. Through a sample-barcoded 5' primer and a J-beta primer mix, a second PCR was run for about 7 to 12 cycles. MiXCR was run by TCRdb on the 5' RACE reads, yielding one entry per CDR3 protein. The sample holds about a million distinct CDR3 sequences; just over 50% are singletons and the top ten take over 20%. V lost 5 bases and J lost 10, with 15 bases in between. This CDR3 contains 13 residues. The germline gives CDR1 MNHEY, CDR2 SVGEGT. Only one count was recorded for this clonotype. What it recognizes is unknown. General study results and limits: A roughly linear age-dependent decrease characterized TCR beta diversity per million T cells.

Sample: blood. The sequence derives from a woman aged 60-70 years in good health. The chain has TRBV6-2 or TRBV6-3 and TRBJ2-1; D unclear. DNA for the CDR3: TGTGCCAGCAGTGCCGCACAGCAGAGAGAGCAGTTCTTC. Translation: CASSAAQQREQFF.